The present T cell receptor (beta chain) was sequenced within a study of blood T cell repertoires in COVID-19. The overall study: Spain, Italy and the United States supplied samples that represented acute and convalescent COVID-19.

What the recovered Cohort 3 donors had was two negative PCRs, clearance, or symptom resolution. This CDR3 has 16 amino acids. Germline V gene lookup returns CDR1 SGHAT and CDR2 FQNNGV. Germline trimming cut 3 bases from V and 4 bases from J; bases unmatched to any gene: 8. The repertoire was sequenced with immunoSEQ multiplex PCR; TCRdb's copy has only in-frame clones and lacks some. The data contain some 270,000 clones, approximately 83% of them singletons. The sample was PBMCs or T cells enriched from blood (not recorded which). This TCR came from a man aged 50-60 years who had recovered from COVID-19. V usage is TRBV11-2 and J usage is TRBJ2-7; TRBD2 aligns across 11 bases. CDR3 nucleotide sequence: TGTGCCAGCAGCTTTCGACTAGCGGGAAAGCATTACGAGCAGTACTTC. Residues: CASSFRLAGKHYEQYF.